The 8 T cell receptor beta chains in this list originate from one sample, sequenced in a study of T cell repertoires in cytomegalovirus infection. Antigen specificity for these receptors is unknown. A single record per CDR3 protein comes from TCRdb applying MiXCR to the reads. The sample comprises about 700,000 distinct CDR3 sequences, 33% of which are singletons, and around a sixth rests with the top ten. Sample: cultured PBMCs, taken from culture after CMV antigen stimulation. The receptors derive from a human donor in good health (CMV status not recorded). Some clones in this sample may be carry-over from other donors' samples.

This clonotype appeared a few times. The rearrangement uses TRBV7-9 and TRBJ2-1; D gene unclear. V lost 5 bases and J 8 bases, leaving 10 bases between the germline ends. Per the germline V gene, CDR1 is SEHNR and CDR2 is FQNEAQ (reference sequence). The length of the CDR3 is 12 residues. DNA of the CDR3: TGTGCCAGCAGCCCCTCCCTATATGAGCAGTTCTTC. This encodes CASSPSLYEQFF.

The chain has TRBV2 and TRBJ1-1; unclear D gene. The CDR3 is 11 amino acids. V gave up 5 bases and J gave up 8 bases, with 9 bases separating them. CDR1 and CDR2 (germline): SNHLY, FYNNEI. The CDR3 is CASSQREEAFF. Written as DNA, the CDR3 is TGTGCCAGCAGTCAGAGGGAGGAAGCTTTCTTT.

CDR3 protein: CASSLRWGNEQYF. CDR3 nucleotide sequence: TGTGCCAGCAGCTTGAGGTGGGGAAACGAGCAGTACTTC. The genes are TRBV11-2 and TRBJ2-7; the D is unclear. V was pared by 3 bases and J by 5 bases, with 11 bases between. Germline values: CDR1 SGHAT, CDR2 FQNNGV. The CDR3 totals 13 residues.

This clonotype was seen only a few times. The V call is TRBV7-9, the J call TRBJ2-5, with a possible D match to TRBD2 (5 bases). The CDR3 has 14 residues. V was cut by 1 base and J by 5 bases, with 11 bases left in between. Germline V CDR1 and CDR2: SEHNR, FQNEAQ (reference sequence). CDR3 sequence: CASSLVTGKETQYF. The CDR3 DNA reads TGTGCCAGCAGCTTAGTAACCGGGAAGGAGACCCAGTACTTC.

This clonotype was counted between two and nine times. CDR3 loop: CASSAADGPYEQYF. CDR3 coding DNA: TGTGCCAGCAGTGCTGCCGACGGACCCTACGAGCAGTACTTC. The chain uses TRBV25-1 and TRBJ2-7; D remains unclear. The germline V gene encodes CDR1 MGHDK and CDR2 SYGVNS. V was shortened by 4 bases and J by 2 bases, with 12 bases between the two germline ends. The CDR3 has 14 residues.

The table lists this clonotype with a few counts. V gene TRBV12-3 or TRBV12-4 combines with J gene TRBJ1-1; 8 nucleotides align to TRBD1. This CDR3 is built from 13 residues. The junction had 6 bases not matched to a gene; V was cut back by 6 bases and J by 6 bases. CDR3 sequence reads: CASRPGQGPEAFF. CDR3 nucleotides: TGTGCCAGCAGACCAGGACAGGGCCCTGAAGCTTTCTTT.

The CDR3 DNA follows: TGTGCCAGCAGCTTAGGGGTGGGCCACGGGGCCAACGTCCTGACTTTC. Its translation: CASSLGVGHGANVLTF. This sequence joins TRBV7-8 and TRBJ2-6; the D is unclear. Deletions cut 1 base from V and 4 bases from J, with 11 bases between. The CDR3 loop spans 16 amino acids. From germline, CDR1 is SGHVS and CDR2 FQNEAQ.

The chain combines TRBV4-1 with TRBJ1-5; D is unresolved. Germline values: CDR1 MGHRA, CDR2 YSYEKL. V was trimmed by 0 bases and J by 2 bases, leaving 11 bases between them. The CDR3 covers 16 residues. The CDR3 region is CASSQDRGSGNQPQHF. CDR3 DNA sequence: TGCGCCAGCAGCCAAGATAGAGGGTCGGGCAATCAGCCCCAGCATTTT.